This T cell receptor beta chain was observed in a study of cytomegalovirus exposure and HLA in healthy donors. A remark on this clone: Antigen unknown.

CDR3 length equals 14 residues. Looked up from germline, CDR1 is SGHNT and CDR2 is YYREEE (reference sequence). With 3 bases removed from V and 2 bases from J, the gap between germline ends came to 11 bases. The donors were in the roughly 130-subject validation cohort; that cohort was separate from the roughly 620-subject first cohort. Broader study findings: In vitro testing confirmed a few CMV-associated chains as specific for CMV antigens. High specificity and sensitivity for cytomegalovirus status were reported for the classifier. Some TCR beta chains (about 180 of them) were listed as cytomegalovirus-associated.

Clones were read by immunoSEQ multiplex PCR, and TCRdb kept only the in-frame ones, dropping some. The table lists 150,000 to 250,000 clones, around 80% of them singletons. The material sequenced was PBMCs. The clonotype comes from a woman in her twenties or thirties in good health and CMV-seropositive. The chain is built from TRBV5-4 and TRBJ1-2, with D perhaps TRBD1 (6 bases). CDR3 nucleotides: TGTGCCAGCAGCTCATTCACAGGGAACTATGGCTACACCTTC. Its translation: CASSSFTGNYGYTF.